This T cell receptor beta chain emerged from a study of metastatic and nonmetastatic thyroid tumors. Study overall: From malignant and benign thyroid patients, repertoires in blood and in tumor or nodule tissue were compared.

Per the germline V gene, CDR1 is MRHNA and CDR2 is SNTAGT. With 3 bases clipped from V and 4 bases from J, the junction kept 1 base outside the gene matches. The CDR3 has 15 amino acids. Every patient underwent thyroid surgery untreated. In the source study's methods: What underpinned the distant-metastasis classifier for papillary thyroid cancer was the set of CDR3 differences across clinicopathological groups. TCRdb ran MiXCR on the PCR reads. TCRdb, rather than the study authors, made the V and J calls. The sample has about 11,000 clones; 20% to 30% are singletons. The chain joins TRBV6-4 to TRBJ2-3; 13 positions match TRBD2. The receptor comes from a female donor with papillary thyroid cancer or a benign thyroid nodule (not recorded which). Some clones in this sample may be carry-over from other donors' samples. Sequencing used tumor tissue. The CDR3 here is CASSELAGGPDTQYF. Written as DNA, the CDR3 is TGTGCCAGCAGTGAACTAGCGGGGGGGCCAGATACGCAGTATTTT.